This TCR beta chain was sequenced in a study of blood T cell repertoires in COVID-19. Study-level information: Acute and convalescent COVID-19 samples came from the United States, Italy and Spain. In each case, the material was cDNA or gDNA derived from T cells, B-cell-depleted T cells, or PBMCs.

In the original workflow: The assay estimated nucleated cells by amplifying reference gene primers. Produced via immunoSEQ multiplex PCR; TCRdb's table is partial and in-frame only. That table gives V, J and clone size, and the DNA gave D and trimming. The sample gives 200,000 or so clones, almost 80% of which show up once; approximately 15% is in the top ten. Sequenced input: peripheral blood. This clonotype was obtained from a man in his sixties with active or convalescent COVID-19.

CDR3 sequence reads: CASSVGPSGGGMEDTQYF. The CDR3 region has the DNA TGTGCCAGCAGCGTAGGTCCTAGCGGGGGCGGGATGGAAGATACGCAGTATTTT. The chain is built from TRBV9 and TRBJ2-3; TRBD2 agrees at 10 bases. The CDR3 covers 18 residues. Germline V gene data show CDR1 as SGDLS and CDR2 as YYNGEE. V was pared by 0 bases and J by 5 bases, with 12 bases of the junction left unmatched.